This T cell receptor (beta chain) was sequenced in a study of T cell repertoires in cytomegalovirus infection (dated by TCRdb to the late 2010s). Study-wide context: Recently identified HLA-C-restricted CMV epitopes, whose presentation resists viral immunomodulation, were targeted by peptide stimulations together with well-studied HLA-B-restricted epitopes. The HLA type of each donor mattered for the analysis, because public TCR beta signatures pointed to carriage of CMV infection along with the matching HLA type. Results and caveats for the whole study, not just this receptor: In both this cohort and an independent roughly 330-donor cohort, the cumulative frequency of public TCR beta family members distinguished carriers of CMV infection plus the relevant HLA type. In the ex vivo response, HLA-C-restricted CMV-specific TCR beta clonotypes were dominant, and in two of eight donors the single most frequent clonotype came from this HLA-C-restricted group.

TCRdb lists the instrument as Illumina HiSeq 1500. The public reads were quality trimmed at Q25 with fastp and then assembled into clones with MiXCR by TCRdb, keeping productive beta chains. Each entry is one CDR3 protein sequence, shown with its most common DNA and genes. The sample includes approximately 990,000 distinct CDR3 sequences, with about 33% observed a single time. Around 15% of the sample is in the top ten clones. The junction shows trimming of 4 bases on V and 2 bases on J, plus 20 bases between the germline ends. The germline V gene yields MGHDK for CDR1 and SYGVNS for CDR2. Counted from cysteine to phenylalanine, this CDR3 has 17 amino acids. Here the CDR3 DNA is all that survives: 51 bases in frame from base 1. What this sample's treatment or condition label stands for: in vitro stimulation with specific CMV peptide epitopes to enrich CMV-specific T cells. On this clonotype: Its antigen specificity is not known. No base-level quality is on record; no much larger clone is a single base apart.

The rearranged chain carries TRBV25-1 and TRBJ1-1; the D gene is possibly TRBD1, with 6 bases matching. The source material was cultured CD8+ T cells from PBMCs, sampled from culture after CMV antigen stimulation. This TCR was sampled from a human donor in good health (CMV status not recorded). Some clones in this sample may be carry-over from other donors' samples. In nucleotides, the sequence is TGTGCCAGCAGTGGTTATACACAGGGAAAGGGCAACACTGAAGCTTTCTTT. It specifies CASSGYTQGKGNTEAFF.